These 15 T cell receptor beta chains originate from one sample sequenced in a study of T cell repertoires in cytomegalovirus infection. TCRdb independently ran MiXCR on the reads; one entry per CDR3 protein. Of fewer than 200,000 distinct CDR3 sequences listed, roughly 14% were seen once; the top ten hold over 20%. Specimen: PBMCs. The receptors come from a human donor in good health (CMV status not recorded). Some clones in this sample may be carry-over from other donors' samples.

V and J are TRBV29-1 and TRBJ2-3, with D possibly called TRBD1 or TRBD2 (8 bases each). V lost 5 bases and J lost 0, with 27 bases in between. This CDR3 has 19 amino acids. Germline values: CDR1 SQVTM, CDR2 ANQGSEA. The CDR3 nucleotides read TGCAGCGTTCGGACAGGGCGTCCAGTAGCGGGACTTAGCACAGATACGCAGTATTTT. Amino acids: CSVRTGRPVAGLSTDTQYF.

With respect to this clonotype: Since a much larger clone is just one base distant, this may be a read error. The chain links TRBV20-1 to TRBJ2-6; 7 nucleotides line up with TRBD1. The CDR3 totals 18 residues. With 3 bases clipped from V and 0 bases from J, the junction kept 11 bases outside the gene matches. Germline CDR1 reads DFQATT; CDR2 reads SNEGSKA (reference sequence). CDR3 nucleotide sequence: TGCAGTGCTAGCACTAAAGGGGGCGCCAGCTCTGGGGCCAACGTCCTGACTTTC. Translation: CSASTKGGASSGANVLTF.

The sample holds many counts of this clonotype. V usage is TRBV11-2 and J usage is TRBJ2-1, with no clear D. Trimming took 6 bases from V and 0 from J, leaving 18 bases between them. The germline V gene has CDR1 SGHAT and CDR2 FQNNGV. The length of the CDR3 is 17 residues. This CDR3 reads CASRSPRLASSYNEQFF. CDR3 coding DNA: TGTGCCAGCAGATCCCCGCGGCTGGCGAGCTCCTACAATGAGCAGTTCTTC.

V and J are TRBV6-2 or TRBV6-3 and TRBJ1-5, with D unclear. This CDR3 region has 12 residues. Germline values: CDR1 MNHEY, CDR2 SVGEGT. V was trimmed by 7 bases and J by 3 bases, leaving 7 bases between them. In DNA form, the CDR3 reads TGTGCCAGCACGGGTTTCAATCAGCCCCAGCATTTT. Its translation: CASTGFNQPQHF.

The rearrangement links TRBV5-6 to TRBJ1-2; a weak D match, TRBD1 (6 bases). Per germline, CDR1 SGHDT and CDR2 YYEEEE. The CDR3 length is 15 residues. The germline V and J ends were trimmed by 4 bases and 2 bases, with 15 bases remaining between them. CDR3 sequence: CASSLPGAANYGYTF. The CDR3 DNA is TGTGCCAGCAGCCTACCAGGGGCAGCGAACTATGGCTACACCTTC.

This clonotype was found a few times. This rearrangement joins TRBV27 to TRBJ2-7; TRBD2 matches 10 bases. This CDR3 has 18 amino acids. Germline V CDR1 and CDR2: MNHEY, SMNVEV (reference sequence). The V gene end was trimmed by 4 bases and the J gene end by 3 bases; junction bases not matched to a gene: 15. The CDR3 loop reads CASSSSGLAGVTGYEQYF. CDR3 sequence (DNA): TGTGCCAGCAGTTCCTCAGGTCTAGCGGGAGTTACGGGCTACGAGCAGTACTTC.

This clonotype occurred many times. This chain links TRBV28 with TRBJ1-5; 8 nucleotides line up with TRBD1. Germline V gene lookup returns CDR1 MDHEN and CDR2 SYDVKM. V was pared by 10 bases and J by 3 bases, with 14 bases of the junction left unmatched. This CDR3 has 16 residues. CDR3 nucleotides: TGTGCCACGGAGATTTTTGGGACAGGCTTCAATCAGCCCCAGCATTTT. This translates into CATEIFGTGFNQPQHF. Combining the CDR3 with reference TRBV28 and TRBJ1-5 gives the whole variable domain DVKVTQSSRYLVKRTGEKVFLECVQDMDHENMFWYRQDPGLGLRLIYFSYDVKMKEKGDIPEGYSVSREKKERFSLILESASTNQTSMYLCATEIFGTGFNQPQHFGDGTRLSIL.

The chain recombines TRBV12-3 or TRBV12-4 with TRBJ2-5; D is tentatively TRBD1 or TRBD2 (6 bases each). The V gene lost 4 bases and the J gene lost 5 bases, with 11 bases spanning the gap. CDR3 size: 13 residues. CDR3 amino acids: CASSSRGGETQYF. The CDR3 DNA reads TGTGCCAGCAGTTCCAGGGGAGGCGAGACCCAGTACTTC.

The V and J genes are TRBV10-3 and TRBJ1-3; weak D call: TRBD1 (6 bases). Germline V gene sequence: CDR1 ENHRY, CDR2 SYGVKD. The V gene lost 0 bases and the J gene lost 0 bases, with 15 bases spanning the gap. CDR3 length: 18 residues. CDR3 in DNA: TGTGCCATCAGTGAGTCCTGGACAGTCATTAGCTCTGGAAACACCATATATTTT. Protein product: CAISESWTVISSGNTIYF.

This chain links TRBV28 with TRBJ2-1; no definite D call. V was cut by 7 bases and J by 10 bases, with 11 bases left in between. The CDR3 extends over 11 amino acids. Germline assignment: CDR1 MDHEN and CDR2 SYDVKM. CDR3 loop: CASKSLREQFF. The CDR3, as DNA: TGTGCCAGCAAATCATTACGGGAGCAGTTCTTC.

This clonotype appeared many times. V is TRBV7-2 and J is TRBJ1-5, with 9 bases that match TRBD1. The CDR3 has 15 amino acids. Germline V gene sequence: CDR1 SGHTA, CDR2 FQGNSA. With 1 base clipped from V and 7 bases from J, the junction kept 5 bases outside the gene matches. CDR3 nucleotide sequence: TGTGCCAGCAGCTTAGTGGCGGGACAGGGCCAGCCCCAGCATTTT. This encodes CASSLVAGQGQPQHF.

At least ten counts were recorded for this clonotype. The rearrangement links TRBV7-2 to TRBJ2-2; D may be TRBD2 (6 bases). From germline, CDR1 is SGHTA and CDR2 FQGNSA. The CDR3 runs to 14 residues. V lost 4 bases and J 10 bases, leaving 16 bases between the germline ends. The CDR3 region has the DNA TGTGCCAGCAGCTCAGGGACTCTGAGGGAGGAGCTGTTTTTT. This gives the protein CASSSGTLREELFF. Using reference TRBV7-2 and TRBJ2-2 for the parts outside the CDR3, the full variable domain is GAGVSQSPSNKVTEKGKDVELRCDPISGHTALYWYRQSLGQGLEFLIYFQGNSAPDKSGLPSDRFSAERTGGSVSTLTIQRTQQEDSAVYLCASSSGTLREELFFGEGSRLTVL.

V usage is TRBV19 and J usage is TRBJ1-1; D remains unclear. CDR1 and CDR2 (germline): LNHDA, SQIVND (reference sequence). The CDR3 loop spans 13 amino acids. V was trimmed by 5 bases and J by 3 bases, leaving 10 bases between them. The CDR3 sequence is CASSPPRDTEAFF. The CDR3 DNA is TGTGCCAGTAGTCCCCCCAGAGACACTGAAGCTTTCTTT.

The sample holds many counts of this clonotype. The chain employs TRBV5-1 and TRBJ1-5, with D possibly matching TRBD1 (5 bases). Trimming left V 2 bases short and J 5 bases short, with 11 bases between. Looked up from germline, CDR1 is SGHRS and CDR2 is YFSETQ. The CDR3 totals 14 residues. CDR3 nucleotides: TGCGCCAGCAGCTTTATGGGGGGAGATCAGCCCCAGCATTTT. This codes for CASSFMGGDQPQHF.

The CDR3 spells CASSTPLRGGDTGELFF. The CDR3 DNA reads TGTGCCAGCAGTACGCCTTTGAGGGGGGGTGACACCGGGGAGCTGTTTTTT. The chain combines TRBV6-5 with TRBJ2-2; a possible D gene is TRBD2 (7 bases). CDR1 and CDR2 (germline): MNHEY, SVGAGI. This CDR3 contains 17 residues. The V and J ends lost 5 bases and 3 bases respectively, with 19 bases between them.